These 2 T cell receptor beta chains were all obtained from the same sample, sequenced in a study of blood T cells in healthy people across ages. With a J-beta primer mix and a sample-barcoded 5' primer, a second PCR ran about 7 to 12 cycles. TCRdb used MiXCR to reprocess the 5' RACE reads, holding one entry per CDR3 protein. The sample shows about 760,000 distinct CDR3 sequences, more than 20% of them seen only once. These data also formed part of another study, on T cells of mothers and their children.

What was sequenced was blood. Receptors were obtained from a boy aged 5 to 17 in good health.

The chain links TRBV7-2 to TRBJ2-5; D unclear. CDR1 is SGHTA and CDR2 is FQGNSA in the germline V gene. There are 15 residues in the CDR3. V lost 2 bases, J lost 1 base, and 11 bases lay in between. CDR3 amino acids: CASSLNNVAQETQYF. CDR3 nucleotide sequence: TGTGCCAGCAGCTTAAATAATGTGGCCCAAGAGACCCAGTACTTC. Full variable domain (rest looked up from reference TRBV7-2 and TRBJ2-5): GAGVSQSPSNKVTEKGKDVELRCDPISGHTALYWYRQSLGQGLEFLIYFQGNSAPDKSGLPSDRFSAERTGGSVSTLTIQRTQQEDSAVYLCASSLNNVAQETQYFGPGTRLLVL.

This clonotype was observed a few times. The chain combines TRBV18 with TRBJ2-2, with D tentatively TRBD1 or TRBD2 (5 bases each). Germline assignment: CDR1 KGHSH and CDR2 LQKENI. Trimming shortened V by 4 bases and J by 6 bases, and 12 bases separated the two germline ends. The CDR3 runs to 14 residues. The CDR3 region is CASSQPGTAGELFF. CDR3 bases: TGTGCCAGCTCACAACCGGGGACCGCCGGGGAGCTGTTTTTT.